Described below is a single T cell receptor (beta chain) sequence and its context. The antigen remains undetermined. This sample was included in a study of post-analysis software for immune sequencing data. Broader study findings: Patients had higher frequencies than controls of roughly 5 TRBV segments, including TRBV5-6, TRBV5-1 and TRBV20-1.

Unique molecular identifiers were carried by the TCR beta cDNA libraries. One entry per CDR3 protein results from TCRdb running MiXCR on the PCR reads. The table shows about 400,000 distinct CDR3 sequences, with roughly 30% occurring only once. CDR3 length: 15 amino acids. V lost 2 bases to trimming and J lost 0 bases, with 7 bases between them. Germline assignment: CDR1 SNHLY and CDR2 FYNNEI. Sequenced sample: blood. This receptor was obtained from a girl aged 5-17 years with multiple sclerosis. This chain connects TRBV2 to TRBJ1-4; perhaps TRBD1 as D (5 bases). CDR3 sequence reads: CASSETGATNEKLFF. The CDR3 DNA is TGTGCCAGCAGTGAAACAGGAGCAACTAATGAAAAACTGTTTTTT.